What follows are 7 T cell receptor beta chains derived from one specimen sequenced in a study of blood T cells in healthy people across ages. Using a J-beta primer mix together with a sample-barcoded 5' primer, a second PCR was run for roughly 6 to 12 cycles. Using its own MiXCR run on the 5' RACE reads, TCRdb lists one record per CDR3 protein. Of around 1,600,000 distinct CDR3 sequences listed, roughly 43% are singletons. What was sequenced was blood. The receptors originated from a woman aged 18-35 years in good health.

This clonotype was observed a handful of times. This chain's CDR3 is CASSLDRGPYNEQYF. In DNA form, the CDR3 reads TGTGCCAGCAGTTTAGACAGGGGCCCCTACAATGAGCAGTACTTC. The chain uses TRBV12-3 or TRBV12-4 and TRBJ2-7, with 7 nucleotides matching TRBD1. The CDR3 is made up of 15 amino acids. J lost 7 bases, V lost 1 base, and 10 bases had no gene match.

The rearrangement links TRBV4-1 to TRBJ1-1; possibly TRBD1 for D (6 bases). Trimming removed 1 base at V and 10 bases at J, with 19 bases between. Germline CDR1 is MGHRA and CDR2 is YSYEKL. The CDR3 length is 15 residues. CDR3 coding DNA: TGCGCCAGCAGCCAAGGGAATACAGGGAGTGGGGGAGCTTTCTTT. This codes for CASSQGNTGSGGAFF.

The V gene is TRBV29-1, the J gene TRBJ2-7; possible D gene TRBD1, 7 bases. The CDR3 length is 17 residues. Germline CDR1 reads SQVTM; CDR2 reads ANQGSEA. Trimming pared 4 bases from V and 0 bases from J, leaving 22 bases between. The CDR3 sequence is CSVAAQGGRQFSYEQYF. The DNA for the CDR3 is TGCAGCGTTGCCGCGCAGGGGGGTCGTCAATTCTCCTACGAGCAGTACTTC.

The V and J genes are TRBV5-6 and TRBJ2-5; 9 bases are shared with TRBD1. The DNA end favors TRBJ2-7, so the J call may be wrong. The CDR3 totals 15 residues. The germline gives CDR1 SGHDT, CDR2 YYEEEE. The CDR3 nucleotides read TGTGCCAGCAGCTTATCCGGGACAGGGTTACACGAGCAGTACTTC. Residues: CASSLSGTGLHEQYF.

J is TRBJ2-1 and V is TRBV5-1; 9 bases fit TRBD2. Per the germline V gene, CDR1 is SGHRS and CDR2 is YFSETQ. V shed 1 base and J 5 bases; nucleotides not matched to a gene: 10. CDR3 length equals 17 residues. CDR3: CASSLFLAGAQDNEQFF. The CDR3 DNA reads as TGCGCCAGCAGCTTGTTTTTAGCGGGAGCGCAAGACAATGAGCAGTTCTTC. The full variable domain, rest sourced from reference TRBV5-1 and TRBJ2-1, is KAGVTQTPRYLIKTRGQQVTLSCSPISGHRSVSWYQQTPGQGLQFLFEYFSETQRNKGNFPGRFSGRQFSNSRSEMNVSTLELGDSALYLCASSLFLAGAQDNEQFFGPGTRLTVL.

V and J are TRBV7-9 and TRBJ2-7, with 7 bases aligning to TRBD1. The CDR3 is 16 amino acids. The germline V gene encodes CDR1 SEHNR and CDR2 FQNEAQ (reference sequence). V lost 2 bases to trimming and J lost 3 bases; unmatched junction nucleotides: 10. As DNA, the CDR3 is TGTGCCAGCAGCTTAAGTGCAGGGGGTAAGAGCTACGAGCAGTACTTC. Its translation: CASSLSAGGKSYEQYF.

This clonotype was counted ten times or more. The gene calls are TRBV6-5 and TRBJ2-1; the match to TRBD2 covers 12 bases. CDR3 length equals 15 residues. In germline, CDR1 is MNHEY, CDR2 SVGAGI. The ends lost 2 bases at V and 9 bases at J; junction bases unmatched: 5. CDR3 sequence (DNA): TGTGCCAGCAGTTACAATCCGGGACTAGCGGGTGAGCAGTTCTTC. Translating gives CASSYNPGLAGEQFF.